This T cell receptor (beta chain) was retrieved from a study of Ad26.COV2.S vaccination and SARS-CoV-2 variants. Study-wide results and caveats: Placebo recipients had lower spike-specific TCR breadth than vaccine recipients. After vaccination, reports described spike-specific CD8+ and CD4+ T cell responses as showing substantial breadth.

As regards this clone: The antigen remains unidentified.

The CDR3 extends over 14 amino acids. Germline V lookup: CDR1 LGHDT, CDR2 YNNKEL (reference sequence). Trimming at V came to 4 bases and at J to 4 bases, leaving 7 bases not matched to a gene. Measured with immunoSEQ multiplex PCR; TCRdb has only the in-frame clones, and not every one. The sample carries roughly 380,000 clones, 92% recorded once. This chain connects TRBV3-1 (or the pseudogene TRBV3-2) to TRBJ2-7, with 7 positions matching TRBD1. This TCR was recovered from a human donor who had recovered from COVID-19. Source: peripheral blood, taken after recovery from COVID-19. The CDR3 coding sequence is TGTGCCAGCAGCCTACGGACAGGCGAGTACGAGCAGTACTTC. It encodes CASSLRTGEYEQYF.